Sequencing of this TCR beta chain was carried out in a study of T cell repertoires in cytomegalovirus infection. On the study more broadly: Recently described HLA-C-restricted plus well-studied HLA-B-restricted CMV epitopes were used.

TCRdb redid the calling of the reads with MiXCR, one entry per CDR3 protein. The sample comprises about 74,000 distinct CDR3 sequences, less than 30% of which are singletons, and 45% to 75% rests with the top ten. V was shortened by 11 bases and J by 0 bases, with 15 bases between the two germline ends. CDR1 and CDR2 from the germline V gene are KGHDR and SFDVKD. The CDR3 spans 14 residues. Concerning this clonotype itself: Its specificity is unknown.

The study, taken as a whole, reports: The response measured ex vivo was dominated by TCR beta clonotypes (HLA-C-restricted and CMV-specific). Totalled public TCR beta family frequency picked out people who carried CMV plus the relevant HLA.

The clonotype comes from a human donor in good health (CMV status not recorded). Some clones in this sample may be carry-over from other donors' samples. V gene TRBV24-1 combines with J gene TRBJ1-1, with D unresolved. The sample here was CD8+ T cells from cultured PBMCs, taken from culture after CMV antigen stimulation. CDR3 protein: CASGKGVVNTEAFF. The CDR3 bases are TGTGCCAGCGGAAAGGGAGTGGTGAACACTGAAGCTTTCTTT.